The sequence of this TCR beta chain was determined in a study of shared clonotypes between healthy human individuals. Study-wide background: CD4 naive and CD4 memory each took three plates per donor, while CD8 naive took two and CD8 memory one. Whole-study findings and limits: What limited the represented genetic and exposure-history diversity was the small number of donors.

As defined, naive CD8 cells were CD45RO-negative and positively selected for CCR7, with terminally differentiated effector memory CD45RA+ cells excluded. Sorted-subset replicate PCR reactions were performed with about 210 ng DNA, corresponding to roughly 29,000 T cell genomes. The method was immunoSEQ multiplex PCR; TCRdb's version includes in-frame clones alone and lacks a portion of them. Of about 800,000 clones listed, 96% are singletons. V was clipped by 2 bases and J by 3 bases; unmatched bases: 5. This CDR3 contains 16 residues. The germline V gene has CDR1 SEHNR and CDR2 FQNEAQ (reference sequence). Worth noting for this clone: Antigen unknown.

The specimen sequenced was naive CD8+ T cells sorted from blood. The TCR comes from a young man in good health. The chain couples TRBV7-9 to TRBJ2-2; TRBD1 matches 8 bases. CDR3 in amino acids: CASSLIQGGYTGELFF. The CDR3 DNA reads TGTGCCAGCAGCTTAATACAGGGGGGTTACACCGGGGAGCTGTTTTTT.